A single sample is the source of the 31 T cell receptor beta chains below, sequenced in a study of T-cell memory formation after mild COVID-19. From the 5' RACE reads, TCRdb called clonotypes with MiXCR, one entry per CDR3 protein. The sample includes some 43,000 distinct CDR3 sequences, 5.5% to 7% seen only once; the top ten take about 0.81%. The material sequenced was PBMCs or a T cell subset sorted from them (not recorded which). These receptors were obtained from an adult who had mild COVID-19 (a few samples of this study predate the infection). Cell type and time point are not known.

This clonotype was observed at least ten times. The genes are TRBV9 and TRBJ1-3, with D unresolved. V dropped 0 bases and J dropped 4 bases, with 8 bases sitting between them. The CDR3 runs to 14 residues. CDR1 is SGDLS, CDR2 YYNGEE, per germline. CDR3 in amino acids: CASSVAAQGNTIYF. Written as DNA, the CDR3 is TGTGCCAGCAGCGTAGCCGCTCAGGGAAACACCATATATTTT.

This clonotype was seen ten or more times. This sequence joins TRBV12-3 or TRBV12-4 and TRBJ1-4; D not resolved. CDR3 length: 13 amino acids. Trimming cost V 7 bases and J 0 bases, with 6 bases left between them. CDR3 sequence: CASKRSTNEKLFF. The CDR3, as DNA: TGTGCCAGCAAGCGTTCAACTAATGAAAAACTGTTTTTT.

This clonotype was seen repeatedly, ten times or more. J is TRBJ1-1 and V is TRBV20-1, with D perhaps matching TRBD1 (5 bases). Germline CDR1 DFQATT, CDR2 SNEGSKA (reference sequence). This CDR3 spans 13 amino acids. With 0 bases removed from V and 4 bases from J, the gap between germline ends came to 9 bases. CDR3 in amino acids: CSARDRDGTEAFF. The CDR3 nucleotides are TGCAGTGCTAGAGATAGGGACGGCACTGAAGCTTTCTTT.

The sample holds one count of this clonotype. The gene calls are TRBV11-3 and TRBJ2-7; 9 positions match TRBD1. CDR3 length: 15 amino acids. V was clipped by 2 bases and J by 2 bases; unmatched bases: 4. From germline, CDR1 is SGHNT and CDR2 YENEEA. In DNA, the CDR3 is TGTGCCAGCAGCTTATCGGGACAGGGTCCCTACGAGCAGTACTTC. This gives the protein CASSLSGQGPYEQYF. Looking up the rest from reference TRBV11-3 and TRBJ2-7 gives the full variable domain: EAGVVQSPRYKIIEKKQPVAFWCNPISGHNTLYWYLQNLGQGPELLIRYENEEAVDDSQLPKDRFSAERLKGVDSTLKIQPAELGDSAVYLCASSLSGQGPYEQYFGPGTRLTVT.

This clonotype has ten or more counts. Written as DNA, the CDR3 is TGCGCCAGCAGCCAAGGGTTAGGAGAGACCCAGTACTTC. Translating gives CASSQGLGETQYF. The chain recombines TRBV4-3 with TRBJ2-5; D call uncertain. Per germline, CDR1 LGHNA and CDR2 YSLEER. This CDR3 spans 13 amino acids. Trimming removed 1 base from V and 4 bases from J, with 7 bases in between.

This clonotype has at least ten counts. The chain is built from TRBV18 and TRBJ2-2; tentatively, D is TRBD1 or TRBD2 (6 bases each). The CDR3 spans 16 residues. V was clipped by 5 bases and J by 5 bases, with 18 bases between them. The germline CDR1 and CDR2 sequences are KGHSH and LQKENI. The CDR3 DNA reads TGTGCCAGCTCAGAGGTGCCGGGGGCGAGAACCGGGGAGCTGTTTTTT. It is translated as CASSEVPGARTGELFF.

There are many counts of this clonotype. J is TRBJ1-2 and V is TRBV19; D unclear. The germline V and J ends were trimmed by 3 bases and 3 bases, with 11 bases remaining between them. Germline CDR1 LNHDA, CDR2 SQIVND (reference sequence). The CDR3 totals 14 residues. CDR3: CASSIVSSDYGYTF. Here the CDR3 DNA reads TGTGCCAGTAGTATCGTCTCCTCGGACTATGGCTACACCTTC. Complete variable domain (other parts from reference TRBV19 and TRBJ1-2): DGGITQSPKYLFRKEGQNVTLSCEQNLNHDAMYWYRQDPGQGLRLIYYSQIVNDFQKGDIAEGYSVSREKKESFPLTVTSAQKNPTAFYLCASSIVSSDYGYTFGSGTRLTVV.

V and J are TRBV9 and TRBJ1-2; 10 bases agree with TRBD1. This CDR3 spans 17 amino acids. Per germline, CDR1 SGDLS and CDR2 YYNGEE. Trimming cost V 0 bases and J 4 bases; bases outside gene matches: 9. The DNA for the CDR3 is TGTGCCAGCAGCGTAGCTAGGGGACAGGGGATCAGCTATGGCTACACCTTC. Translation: CASSVARGQGISYGYTF.

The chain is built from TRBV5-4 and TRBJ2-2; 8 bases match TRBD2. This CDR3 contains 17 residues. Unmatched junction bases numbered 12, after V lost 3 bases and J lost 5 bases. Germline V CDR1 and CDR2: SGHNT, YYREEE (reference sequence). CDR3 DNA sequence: TGTGCCAGCAGCTGGCCCTCAAGCGGGAGTGGAACCGGGGAGCTGTTTTTT. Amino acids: CASSWPSSGSGTGELFF.

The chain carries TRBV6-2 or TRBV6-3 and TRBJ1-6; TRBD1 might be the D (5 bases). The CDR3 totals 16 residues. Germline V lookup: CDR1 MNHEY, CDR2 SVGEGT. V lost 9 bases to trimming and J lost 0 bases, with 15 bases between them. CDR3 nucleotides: TGTGCCAGAAGACAGCCGCCTAGCTCCTATAATTCACCCCTCCACTTT. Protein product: CARRQPPSSYNSPLHF.

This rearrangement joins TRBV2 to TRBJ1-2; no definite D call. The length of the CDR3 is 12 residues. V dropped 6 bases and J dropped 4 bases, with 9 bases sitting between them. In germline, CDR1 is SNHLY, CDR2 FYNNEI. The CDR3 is CASRLSSYGYTF. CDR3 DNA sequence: TGTGCCAGCAGGTTATCCAGCTATGGCTACACCTTC.

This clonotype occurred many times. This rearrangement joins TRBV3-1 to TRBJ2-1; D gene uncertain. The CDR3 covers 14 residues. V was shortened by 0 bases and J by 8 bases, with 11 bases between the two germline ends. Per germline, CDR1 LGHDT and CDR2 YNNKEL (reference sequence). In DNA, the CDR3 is TGTGCCAGCAGCCAAGATCTTTGGTCCTATGAGCAGTTCTTC. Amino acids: CASSQDLWSYEQFF.

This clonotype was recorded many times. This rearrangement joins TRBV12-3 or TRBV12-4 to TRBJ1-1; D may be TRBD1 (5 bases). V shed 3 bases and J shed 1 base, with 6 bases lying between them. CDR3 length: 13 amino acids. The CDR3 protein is CASSFTGNTEAFF. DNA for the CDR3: TGTGCCAGCAGTTTCACAGGGAACACTGAAGCTTTCTTT.

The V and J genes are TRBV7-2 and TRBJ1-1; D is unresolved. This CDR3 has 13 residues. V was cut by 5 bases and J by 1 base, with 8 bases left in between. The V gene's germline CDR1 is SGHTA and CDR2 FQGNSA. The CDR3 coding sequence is TGTGCCAGCAGCAAACGGTGGAACACTGAAGCTTTCTTT. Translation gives CASSKRWNTEAFF. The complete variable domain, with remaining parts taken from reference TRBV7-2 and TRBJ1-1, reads GAGVSQSPSNKVTEKGKDVELRCDPISGHTALYWYRQSLGQGLEFLIYFQGNSAPDKSGLPSDRFSAERTGGSVSTLTIQRTQQEDSAVYLCASSKRWNTEAFFGQGTRLTVV.

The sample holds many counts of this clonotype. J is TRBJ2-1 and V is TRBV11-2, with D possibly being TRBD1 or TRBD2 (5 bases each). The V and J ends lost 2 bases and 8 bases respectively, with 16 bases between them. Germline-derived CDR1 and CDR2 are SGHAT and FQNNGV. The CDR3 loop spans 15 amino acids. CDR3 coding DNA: TGTGCCAGCAGCTTAATTGGGGGAGTGGGCGATGAGCAGTTCTTC. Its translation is CASSLIGGVGDEQFF.

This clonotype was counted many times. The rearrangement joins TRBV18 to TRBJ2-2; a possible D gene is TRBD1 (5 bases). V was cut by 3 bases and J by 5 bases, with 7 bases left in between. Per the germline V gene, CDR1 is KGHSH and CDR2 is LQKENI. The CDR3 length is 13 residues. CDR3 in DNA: TGTGCCAGCTCACCTGACAGAACCGGGGAGCTGTTTTTT. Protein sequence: CASSPDRTGELFF.

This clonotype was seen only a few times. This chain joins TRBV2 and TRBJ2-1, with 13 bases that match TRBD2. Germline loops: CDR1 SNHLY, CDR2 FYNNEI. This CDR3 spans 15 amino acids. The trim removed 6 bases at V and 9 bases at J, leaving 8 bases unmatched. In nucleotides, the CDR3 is TGTGCCAGCAGCGGAACTAGCGGGAGGGCCACTGAGCAGTTCTTC. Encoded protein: CASSGTSGRATEQFF.

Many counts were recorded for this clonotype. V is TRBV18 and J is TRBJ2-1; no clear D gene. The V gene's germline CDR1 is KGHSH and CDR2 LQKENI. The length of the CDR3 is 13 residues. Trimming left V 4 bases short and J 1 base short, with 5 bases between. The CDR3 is CASSLQSYNEQFF. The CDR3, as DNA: TGTGCCAGCTCACTACAATCCTACAATGAGCAGTTCTTC.

Here the CDR3 DNA reads TGTGCCACCAGTGATCGAAGATCGGGGGGCTACACCTTC. This gives the protein CATSDRRSGGYTF. This chain links TRBV24-1 with TRBJ1-2; D uncertain. Trimming removed 3 bases at V and 8 bases at J, with 12 bases between. CDR3 length equals 13 residues. CDR1 is KGHDR, CDR2 SFDVKD, per germline.

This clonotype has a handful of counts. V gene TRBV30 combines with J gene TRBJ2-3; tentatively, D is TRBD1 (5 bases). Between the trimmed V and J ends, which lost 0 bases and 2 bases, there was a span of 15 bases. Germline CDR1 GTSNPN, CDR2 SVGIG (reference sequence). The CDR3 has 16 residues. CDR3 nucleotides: TGTGCCTGGAGTGTGGTGTCGGCAGGGTACACAGATACGCAGTATTTT. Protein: CAWSVVSAGYTDTQYF.

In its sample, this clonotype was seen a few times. The CDR3 nucleotides are TGTGCCAGCAGCGTAGGGGCGGAAGATTCACCCCTCCACTTT. Translation gives CASSVGAEDSPLHF. The chain has TRBV9 and TRBJ1-6; D unresolved. The CDR3 totals 14 residues. Trimming cost V 0 bases and J 8 bases, with 9 bases left between them. Germline V gives CDR1 SGDLS, CDR2 YYNGEE.

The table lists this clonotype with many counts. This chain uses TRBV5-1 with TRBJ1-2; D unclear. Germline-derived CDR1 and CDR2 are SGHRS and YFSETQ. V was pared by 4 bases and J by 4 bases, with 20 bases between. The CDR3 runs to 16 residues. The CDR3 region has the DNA TGCGCCAGCAGCCCCGACGGAGGACGAGGAGGCTATGGCTACACCTTC. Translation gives CASSPDGGRGGYGYTF.

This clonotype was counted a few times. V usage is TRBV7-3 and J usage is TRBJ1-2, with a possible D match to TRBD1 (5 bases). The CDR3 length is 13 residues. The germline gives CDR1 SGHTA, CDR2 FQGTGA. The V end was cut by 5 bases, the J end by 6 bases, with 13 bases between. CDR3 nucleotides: TGTGCCAGCAGCAAAGGAGGGGAGGATGGCTACACCTTC. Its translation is CASSKGGEDGYTF.

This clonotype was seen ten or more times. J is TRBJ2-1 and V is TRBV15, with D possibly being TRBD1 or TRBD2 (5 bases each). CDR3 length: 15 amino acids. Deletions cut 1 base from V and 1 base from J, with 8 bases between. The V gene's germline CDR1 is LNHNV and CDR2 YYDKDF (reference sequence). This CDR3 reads CATSRGDGSYNEQFF. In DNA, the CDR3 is TGTGCCACCAGCAGAGGGGACGGGTCCTACAATGAGCAGTTCTTC.

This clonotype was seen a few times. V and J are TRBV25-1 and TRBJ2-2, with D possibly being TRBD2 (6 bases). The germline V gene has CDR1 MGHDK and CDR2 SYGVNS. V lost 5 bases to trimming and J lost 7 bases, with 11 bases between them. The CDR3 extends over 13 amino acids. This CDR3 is CASSQAGFGELFF. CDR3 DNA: TGTGCCAGCAGTCAGGCGGGGTTCGGGGAGCTGTTTTTT.

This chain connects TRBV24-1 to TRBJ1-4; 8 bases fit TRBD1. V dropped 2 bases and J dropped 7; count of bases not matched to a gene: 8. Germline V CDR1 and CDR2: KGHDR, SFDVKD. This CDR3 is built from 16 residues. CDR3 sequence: CATSDYAGTGGEKLFF. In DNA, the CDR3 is TGTGCCACCAGTGATTACGCCGGGACAGGAGGTGAAAAACTGTTTTTT.

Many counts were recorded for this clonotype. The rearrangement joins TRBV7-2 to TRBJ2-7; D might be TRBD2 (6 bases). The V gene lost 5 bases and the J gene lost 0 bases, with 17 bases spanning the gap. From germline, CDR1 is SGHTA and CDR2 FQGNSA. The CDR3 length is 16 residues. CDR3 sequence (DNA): TGTGCCAGCAGCCGGTCTAGCGAGATGAGCTCCTACGAGCAGTACTTC. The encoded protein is CASSRSSEMSSYEQYF. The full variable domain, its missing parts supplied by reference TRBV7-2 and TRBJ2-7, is GAGVSQSPSNKVTEKGKDVELRCDPISGHTALYWYRQSLGQGLEFLIYFQGNSAPDKSGLPSDRFSAERTGGSVSTLTIQRTQQEDSAVYLCASSRSSEMSSYEQYFGPGTRLTVT.

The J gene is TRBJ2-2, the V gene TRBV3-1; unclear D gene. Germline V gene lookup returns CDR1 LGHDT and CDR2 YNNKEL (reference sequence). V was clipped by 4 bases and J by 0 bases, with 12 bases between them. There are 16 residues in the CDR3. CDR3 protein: CASSRGSTPNTGELFF. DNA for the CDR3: TGTGCCAGCAGCCGAGGCAGCACCCCGAACACCGGGGAGCTGTTTTTT.

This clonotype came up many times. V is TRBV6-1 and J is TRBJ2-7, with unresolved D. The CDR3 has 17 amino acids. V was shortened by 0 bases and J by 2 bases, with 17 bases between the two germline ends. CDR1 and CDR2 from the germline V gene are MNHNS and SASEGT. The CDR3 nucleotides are TGTGCCAGCAGTGAAGCGACTTCCCGGACGCACCCCTACGAGCAGTACTTC. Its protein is CASSEATSRTHPYEQYF.

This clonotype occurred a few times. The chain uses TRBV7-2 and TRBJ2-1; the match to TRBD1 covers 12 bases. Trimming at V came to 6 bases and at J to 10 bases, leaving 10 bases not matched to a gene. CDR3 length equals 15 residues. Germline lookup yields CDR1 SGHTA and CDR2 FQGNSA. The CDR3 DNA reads TGTGCCAGCAGTTGGGGACAGGGGGCGGGGTTAGAGCAGTTCTTC. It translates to CASSWGQGAGLEQFF.

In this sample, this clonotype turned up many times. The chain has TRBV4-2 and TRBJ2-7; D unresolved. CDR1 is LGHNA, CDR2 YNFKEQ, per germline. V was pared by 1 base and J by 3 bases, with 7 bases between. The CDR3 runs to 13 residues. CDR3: CASSQGVNYEQYF. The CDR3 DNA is TGTGCCAGCAGCCAAGGGGTAAACTACGAGCAGTACTTC.